This T cell receptor (beta chain) was sequenced during a study of T cells expressing NK-cell markers (dated by TCRdb to 2018 to 2021). Notes on the research overall: Three sorted T-cell subsets (CD3+CD56+NKG2C+, CD3+CD56+NKG2C- and CD3+CD56-NKG2C+) from several donors had their TCR beta-chain repertoires profiled. All eight donors whose samples were sequenced were randomly selected healthy volunteers, three of them men and five women. Among the eight sequenced donors, seven were HCMV-seropositive and one was HCMV-seronegative. Illumina HiSeq 2000/2500, MiSeq or NextSeq was used to sequence libraries as 2 x 150 bp reads.

What the research found in general, with its limitations: Those dominant clonotypes were again the most abundant among CD3+CD56-NKG2C+ cells in a handful of donors, at about 25-60.1%. It remained unclear whether the expanded NKG2C-expressing T cell clones were specific for HCMV antigens. In roughly 6 donors, the dominant CD3+CD56+NKG2C+ clonotypes ranked among the top 10 CD8+ clonotypes, making up about 1.0-7.5% of CD8+ T cells.

A commercial ELISA kit detecting HCMV-specific IgG in serum was used to determine HCMV serostatus. Ficoll density gradient centrifugation was used to isolate peripheral blood mononuclear cells from blood. The instrument given in TCRdb is Illumina HiSeq 2000. The TCR beta cDNA libraries were made using 5'RACE template switching, a step that added both a universal primer site and unique molecular identifiers. cDNA synthesis was primed from the TCR beta constant segment and was followed by two successive PCR amplification steps. On the authors' methods: MIGEC was used to demultiplex reads and group reads by UMI, and MiTCR was used to assemble and quantify clonotypes. To exclude erroneous sequences, only TCR cDNA sequences supported by at least two reads were retained. The tcR package was used for downstream repertoire analysis, and clonotypes were matched across fractions by CDR3 nucleotide sequence plus V segment. VDJmatch was used to annotate antigen specificity against VDJdb, with one amino acid substitution in CDR3 allowed. TCRdb reprocessed the reads, and each CDR3 protein sequence is entered once, without DNA. TCRdb's processing, not the authors' own work, is the source of the V and J calls. This specimen's table enumerates almost 450,000 distinct CDR3 sequences. The ten most abundant clones make up roughly 7.2% of the sample.

Points on this clonotype: Which antigen it targets is not known.

The germline V gene sets CDR1 to SGDLS and CDR2 to YYNGEE. The CDR3 contains 13 residues, cysteine and phenylalanine counted. No DNA has been recorded. The TCR was taken from a woman between 18 and 70 years old in good health. Input material: blood T cells: a sorted CD56 or NKG2C T cell subset, CD4+ or CD8+ T cells, or bulk PBMC T cells (not recorded which). The rearranged chain carries TRBV9 and TRBJ1-2; the TCRdb D gene call, TRBD1, has no DNA to confirm it. The CDR3 loop reads CASSGVGGYGYTF.